The text below deals with one T cell receptor (beta chain). The target antigen is unknown. The assay was immunoSEQ multiplex PCR, and TCRdb's table has in-frame clones only and misses some. The data show some 140,000 clones, around 88% seen once. The sample belongs to a study of cytomegalovirus exposure and HLA in healthy donors. Study context: The 90 to 150 validation repertoires, a later analysis reported, used the same platform as the 666 repertoires from the first cohort.

The germline CDR1 and CDR2 sequences are SGHDT and YYEEEE. V lost 4 bases, J lost 6 bases, and 9 bases stayed unmatched. The length of the CDR3 is 15 residues. Overall study results and limits: The tendency of first-cohort TCR clusters to co-occur in the approximately 110 validation repertoires was the finding of a later analysis. Cytomegalovirus-associated status was assigned to 164 TCR beta chains. High specificity and sensitivity for cytomegalovirus status were reported for the classifier.

The chain has TRBV5-6 and TRBJ2-3; TRBD2 agrees at 9 bases. The specimen was PBMCs. This sequence originates from a man in his late teens or twenties in good health and CMV-seropositive. The CDR3 region is CASSLRSGRTDTQYF. CDR3 bases: TGTGCCAGCAGCCTCCGTAGCGGGAGAACGGATACGCAGTATTTT.